The 21 T cell receptor beta chains below were found in one sample sequenced in a study of T cells in women clearing cervical HPV infection. Method: immunoSEQ multiplex PCR; TCRdb's copy keeps in-frame clones and lacks some. This table holds 39,000 or so clones. Sequencing was done on a sample of blood buffy coat. These receptor sequences come from a woman between 18 and 70 years old with a cervical HPV16 infection that either progressed to CIN3+ or cleared (not recorded which).

With respect to this clone: The read ends 3 residues before the CDR3 terminus; that terminus is restored from the germline J gene. The V and J genes are TRBV7-2 and TRBJ2-2; weak D call: TRBD1 (5 bases). Germline assignment: CDR1 SGHTA and CDR2 FQGNSA. Between the trimmed V and J ends, which lost 4 bases and 6 bases, there was a span of 15 bases. The length of the CDR3 is 15 residues. CDR3 DNA, as far as it was read: TGTGCCAGCAGCTCGGTCCTCCAAGGGGCCGGGGAG. This codes for CASSSVLQGAGE. The whole CDR3 region reads CASSSVLQGAGELFF.

In regard to this clone: The read comes to an end 3 residues before the CDR3 does, leaving the germline J gene to fill in the end. V and J are TRBV19 and TRBJ2-2; 7 bases align to TRBD1. This CDR3 region has 17 residues. Germline lookup yields CDR1 LNHDA and CDR2 SQIVND (reference sequence). CDR3 bases read: TGTGCCAGTAGTATGAGGACAGGTAGTTCTGGGGCCAACGTG. This gives the protein CASSMRTGSSGANV. The whole CDR3 protein is CASSMRTGSSGANVLFF.

To note about this clone: The CDR3 end lies 3 residues beyond the end of the read and is filled in from the germline J gene. The chain is built from TRBV5-4 and TRBJ2-5; 9 bases are shared with TRBD1. The V gene end was trimmed by 4 bases and the J gene end by 5 bases; junction bases not matched to a gene: 6. This CDR3 is built from 14 residues. CDR1 is SGHNT and CDR2 is YYREEE in the germline V gene (reference sequence). CDR3 bases read: TGTGCCAGCAGCCAACAGGGGGCCGGGGAGACC. Translation gives CASSQQGAGET. The full-length CDR3 reads as CASSQQGAGETQYF.

With respect to this clone: The CDR3 end is not reached by the read, which stops 3 residues before it; the germline J gene fills it in. V is TRBV20-1 and J is TRBJ1-2; the match to TRBD1 covers 7 bases. There are 15 residues in the CDR3. Trimming removed 0 bases from V and 4 bases from J; junction bases left unmatched: 8. Germline values: CDR1 DFQATT, CDR2 SNEGSKA (reference sequence). CDR3 DNA (partial): TGCAGTGCTAGAGATCCCCACAGGGGCGGCTATGGC. It yields the protein CSARDPHRGGYG. The whole CDR3 region reads CSARDPHRGGYGYTF.

As regards this clone: The sequence runs out 3 residues before the end of the CDR3; the remainder is reconstructed from the germline J gene. The gene calls are TRBV19 and TRBJ2-6; weak D call: TRBD1 (6 bases). Germline CDR1 LNHDA, CDR2 SQIVND (reference sequence). Trimming cost V 2 bases and J 0 bases, with 8 bases left between them. The CDR3 is 16 amino acids. The chain's CDR3 is CASSIRQVSGANVLTF. CDR3 DNA, as far as it was read: TGTGCCAGTAGTATAAGACAGGTCTCTGGGGCCAACGTC.

As concerns this clone: The read ends 3 residues early relative to the CDR3; the germline J gene fills the gap. The genes are TRBV19 and TRBJ2-2, with 7 bases matching TRBD1. The J segment lost 5 bases and the V segment lost 8 bases, leaving 8 bases of the junction unmatched. Germline V gene lookup returns CDR1 LNHDA and CDR2 SQIVND (reference sequence). The CDR3 has 14 residues. The CDR3 bases that were read are TGTGCCAGTCTACAGGGGATGACTACCGGGGAG. It translates to CASLQGMTTGE. The full-length CDR3 reads as CASLQGMTTGELFF.

In regard to this clone: The read ends 3 residues shy of where the CDR3 ends; the end is completed using the germline J gene. V and J are TRBV7-3 and TRBJ1-5; 11 nucleotides match TRBD1. This CDR3 region has 18 residues. Germline assignment: CDR1 SGHTA and CDR2 FQGTGA. V lost 6 bases and J lost 5; bases outside the gene matches: 15. The CDR3 loop is CASSEEPPGQGVDQPQHF. The sequenced part of the CDR3 DNA is TGTGCCAGCAGTGAGGAACCGCCGGGACAGGGGGTAGATCAGCCC.

Turning to this clone: Read data end 3 residues before the CDR3 end; the end is taken from the germline J gene. The chain couples TRBV13 to TRBJ2-7; the D gene is possibly TRBD2 (5 bases). The CDR3 contains 14 residues. V was cut by 1 base and J by 6 bases, with 13 bases left in between. The germline CDR1 and CDR2 sequences are PRHDT and FYEKMQ (reference sequence). CDR3 bases read: TGTGCCAGCAGCTTAGCAGAGGGTTCCCCCGAG. Its translation: CASSLAEGSPE. The full CDR3 protein reads CASSLAEGSPEQYF.

This CDR3 reads CASSAGSSSPLFF. The CDR3 DNA, read in part, is TGTGCCAGCAGCGCGGGGTCGAGTTCACCA. This chain uses TRBV7-9 with TRBJ1-4; no reliable D call. The read ends 3 residues shy of where the CDR3 ends; the end is completed using the germline J gene. Germline-derived CDR1 and CDR2 are SEHNR and FQNEAQ (reference sequence). The CDR3 is made up of 13 amino acids.

A word on this clone: The sequence runs out 3 residues before the end of the CDR3; the remainder is reconstructed from the germline J gene. The rearrangement links TRBV7-9 to TRBJ2-3, with D possibly TRBD1 on 6 matching bases. CDR1 is SEHNR and CDR2 is FQNEAQ in the germline V gene (reference sequence). The CDR3 runs to 14 residues. Partial CDR3 DNA: TGTGCCAGCAGCTTAATACAGGGTCGAGAGACG. It yields the protein CASSLIQGRET. In full, the CDR3 is CASSLIQGRETQYF.

As to this clone: The observed sequence ends 3 residues before the CDR3 terminus, with the missing tail filled in from the germline J gene. This chain links TRBV28 with TRBJ2-7; 10 nucleotides agree with TRBD1. Per germline, CDR1 MDHEN and CDR2 SYDVKM. Losses at the gene ends were 8 bases for V and 0 bases for J; bases not matched to a gene: 4. The CDR3 loop spans 14 amino acids. The part of the CDR3 DNA that was read is TGTGCCAGCGACAGGACAGGGGGCTCCTACGAG. This gives the protein CASDRTGGSYE. In full, the CDR3 is CASDRTGGSYEQYF.

Turning to this clone: The CDR3 end lies 3 residues beyond the end of the read and is filled in from the germline J gene. The chain links TRBV20-1 to TRBJ1-2; 11 bases are a match to TRBD1. Germline values: CDR1 DFQATT, CDR2 SNEGSKA (reference sequence). CDR3 length: 15 amino acids. With 4 bases clipped from V and 3 bases from J, the junction kept 7 bases outside the gene matches. The CDR3 is CSATPLGQGDYGYTF. The CDR3 bases that were read are TGCAGTGCTACCCCTTTGGGACAGGGGGACTATGGC.

Worth noting for this clone: From the germline J gene comes the end of the CDR3, since the read stops 3 residues before it. This chain joins TRBV4-1 and TRBJ2-7; TRBD2 matches 9 bases. Germline V gene sequence: CDR1 MGHRA, CDR2 YSYEKL. V gave up 1 base and J gave up 6 bases; unmatched junction bases: 7. CDR3 size: 15 residues. This CDR3 is CASSQGGTSPLEQYF. The sequenced part of the CDR3 DNA is TGCGCCAGCAGCCAAGGGGGGACTAGCCCTCTCGAG.

To note about this clone: The observed sequence ends 3 residues before the CDR3 terminus, with the missing tail filled in from the germline J gene. The rearrangement uses TRBV6-2 or TRBV6-3 and TRBJ2-7; the D gene is possibly TRBD1 (6 bases). Germline CDR1 MNHEY, CDR2 SVGEGT. Between the trimmed V and J ends, which lost 6 bases and 2 bases, there was a span of 14 bases. CDR3 length: 14 amino acids. CDR3 DNA (partial): TGTGCCAGCAGGGGGGCCGGCAGGCCCTACGAG. The encoded protein is CASRGAGRPYE. The CDR3 in its entirety is CASRGAGRPYEQYF.

On this clone itself: The read terminates 3 residues before the CDR3 end, so the remaining end is supplied by the germline J gene. The chain combines TRBV5-6 with TRBJ1-2; TRBD1 might be the D (5 bases). Germline CDR1 reads SGHDT; CDR2 reads YYEEEE. V lost 7 bases and J 7 bases, leaving 17 bases between the germline ends. The CDR3 is 13 amino acids. CDR3 DNA (partial): TGTGCCAGCGTATTGGGGGGGTCAGGTGGC. Its translation is CASVLGGSGG. The entire CDR3 protein reads CASVLGGSGGYTF.

In regard to this clone: The read ends 3 residues early relative to the CDR3; the germline J gene fills the gap. The chain carries TRBV10-1 and TRBJ1-2; unclear D gene. Germline-derived CDR1 and CDR2 are WNHNN and SYGVQD (reference sequence). CDR3 length: 12 amino acids. With 11 bases removed from V and 7 bases from J, the gap between germline ends came to 17 bases. The DNA read from the CDR3 is TGCGCCGGGCGCAGGAAAGAGGGTGGC. Residues: CAGRRKEGG. The CDR3 in its entirety is CAGRRKEGGYTF.

The CDR3 spells CAIAYRDPTDTQYF. CDR3 DNA (partial): TGTGCCATTGCTTACAGAGACCCCACAGATACG. This rearrangement joins TRBV10-3 to TRBJ2-3; D ambiguous. The read finishes 3 residues shy of the CDR3 end, and the germline J gene is used to complete it. V was trimmed by 9 bases and J by 2 bases, leaving 15 bases between them. This CDR3 is built from 14 residues. Germline loops: CDR1 ENHRY, CDR2 SYGVKD.

With respect to this clone: Sequencing ends 3 residues short of the CDR3 end; the germline J gene provides the rest. V usage is TRBV11-2 and J usage is TRBJ2-1, with D unclear. The CDR3 is 14 residues long. V lost 0 bases to trimming and J lost 8 bases, with 11 bases between them. Germline V CDR1 and CDR2: SGHAT, FQNNGV. Here the CDR3 reads CASSLDRGRDEQFF. Partial CDR3 DNA: TGTGCCAGCAGCTTAGATCGTGGTAGAGATGAG.

Notes on this clone: The observed sequence ends 3 residues before the CDR3 terminus, with the missing tail filled in from the germline J gene. The chain combines TRBV7-6 with TRBJ1-2, with TRBD1 matching 7 bases. Germline CDR1 is SGHVS and CDR2 is FNYEAQ. The CDR3 totals 15 residues. The trim removed 1 base at V and 6 bases at J, leaving 8 bases unmatched. CDR3 bases read: TGTGCCAGCAGCTTAGAGATAGTCACAGGGGATGGC. This sequence encodes CASSLEIVTGDG. The full CDR3 sequence reads CASSLEIVTGDGYTF.

Concerning this clone: The read gets to within 3 residues of the CDR3 end, and the germline J gene fills in the rest. The chain joins TRBV19 to TRBJ2-3, with D possibly matching TRBD1 (5 bases). Germline CDR1 reads LNHDA; CDR2 reads SQIVND (reference sequence). The CDR3 has 15 residues. The CDR3 here is CASRQDIVGNQPQYF. The CDR3 bases that were read are TGTGCCAGTCGGCAGGACATCGTCGGCAATCAGCCG.

Comment on this clone: The read falls 3 residues short of the CDR3 end, and the missing part is taken from the germline J gene. This chain connects TRBV6-2 or TRBV6-3 to TRBJ2-5, with D possibly being TRBD1 (5 bases). With 5 bases removed from V and 3 bases from J, the gap between germline ends came to 13 bases. This CDR3 has 14 residues. Germline CDR1 reads MNHEY; CDR2 reads SVGEGT. CDR3 sequence reads: CASSQLDKKETQYF. CDR3 DNA, as far as it was read: TGTGCCAGCAGTCAATTGGACAAGAAAGAGACC.